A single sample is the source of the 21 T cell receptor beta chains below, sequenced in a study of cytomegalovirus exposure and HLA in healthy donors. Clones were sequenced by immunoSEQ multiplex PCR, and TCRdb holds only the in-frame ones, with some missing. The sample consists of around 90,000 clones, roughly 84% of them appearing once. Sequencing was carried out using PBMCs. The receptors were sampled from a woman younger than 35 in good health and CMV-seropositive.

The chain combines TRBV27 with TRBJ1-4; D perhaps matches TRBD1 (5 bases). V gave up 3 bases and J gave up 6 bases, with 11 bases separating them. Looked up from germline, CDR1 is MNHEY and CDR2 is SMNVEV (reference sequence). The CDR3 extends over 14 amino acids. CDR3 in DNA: TGTGCCAGCAGTTTTCAAGGCAGGGATGAAAAACTGTTTTTT. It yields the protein CASSFQGRDEKLFF. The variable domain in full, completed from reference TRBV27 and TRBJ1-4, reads EAQVTQNPRYLITVTGKKLTVTCSQNMNHEYMSWYRQDPGLGLRQIYYSMNVEVTDKGDVPEGYKVSRKEKRNFPLILESPSPNQTSLYFCASSFQGRDEKLFFGSGTQLSVL.

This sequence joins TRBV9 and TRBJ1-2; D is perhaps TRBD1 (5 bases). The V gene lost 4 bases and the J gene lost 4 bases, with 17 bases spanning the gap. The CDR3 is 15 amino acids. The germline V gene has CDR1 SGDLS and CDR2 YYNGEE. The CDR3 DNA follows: TGTGCCAGCAGCATCAGCGGGGAAGGGGCCTATGGCTACACCTTC. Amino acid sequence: CASSISGEGAYGYTF.

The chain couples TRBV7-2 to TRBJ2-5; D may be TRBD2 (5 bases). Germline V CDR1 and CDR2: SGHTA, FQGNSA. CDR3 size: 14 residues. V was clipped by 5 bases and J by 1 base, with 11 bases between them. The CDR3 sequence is CASSPAGAQETQYF. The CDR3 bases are TGTGCCAGCAGCCCCGCGGGTGCCCAAGAGACCCAGTACTTC.

CDR3 in amino acids: CASSLTGAGNTIYF. The CDR3 DNA follows: TGTGCCAGCAGTTTGACAGGGGCTGGAAACACCATATATTTT. This chain links TRBV6-5 with TRBJ1-3; 8 bases map to TRBD1. Germline CDR1 reads MNHEY; CDR2 reads SVGAGI. Losses at the gene ends were 4 bases for V and 2 bases for J; bases not matched to a gene: 1. The CDR3 totals 14 residues.

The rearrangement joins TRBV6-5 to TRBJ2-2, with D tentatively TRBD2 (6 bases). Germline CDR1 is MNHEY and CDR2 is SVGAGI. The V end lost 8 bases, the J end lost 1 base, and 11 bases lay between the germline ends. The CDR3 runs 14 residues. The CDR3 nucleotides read TGTGCCAGCGGGGGGACGTTGAACACCGGGGAGCTGTTTTTT. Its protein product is CASGGTLNTGELFF.

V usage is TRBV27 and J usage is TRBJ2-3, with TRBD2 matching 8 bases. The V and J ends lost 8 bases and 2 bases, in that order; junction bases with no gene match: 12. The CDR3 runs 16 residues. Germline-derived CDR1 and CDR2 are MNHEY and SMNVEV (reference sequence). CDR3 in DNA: TGTGCCAGCGCTACCGCGACTAGCGCGTACACAGATACGCAGTATTTT. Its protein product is CASATATSAYTDTQYF.

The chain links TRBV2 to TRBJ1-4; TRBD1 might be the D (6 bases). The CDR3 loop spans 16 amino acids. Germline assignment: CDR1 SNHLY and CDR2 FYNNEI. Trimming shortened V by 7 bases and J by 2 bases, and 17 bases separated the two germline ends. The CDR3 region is CASNLPGGLTNEKLFF. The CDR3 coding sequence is TGTGCCAGCAATCTCCCGGGGGGGCTCACTAATGAAAAACTGTTTTTT.

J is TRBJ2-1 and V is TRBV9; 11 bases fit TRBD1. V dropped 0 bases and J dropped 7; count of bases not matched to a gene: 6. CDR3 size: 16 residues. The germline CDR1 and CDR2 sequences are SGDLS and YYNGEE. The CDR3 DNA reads TGTGCCAGCAGCGTAGCCGGGACAGGGGGGTGGAATGAGCAGTTCTTC. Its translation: CASSVAGTGGWNEQFF.

DNA for the CDR3: TGTGCCAGCTGGATGGGACAGGGGGGATATGGCTACACCTTC. This translates into CASWMGQGGYGYTF. The genes are TRBV6-5 and TRBJ1-2; 11 nucleotides agree with TRBD1. This CDR3 has 14 residues. J gave up 5 bases and V 8 bases, and 7 bases lay outside the gene matches. Germline V gene data show CDR1 as MNHEY and CDR2 as SVGAGI.

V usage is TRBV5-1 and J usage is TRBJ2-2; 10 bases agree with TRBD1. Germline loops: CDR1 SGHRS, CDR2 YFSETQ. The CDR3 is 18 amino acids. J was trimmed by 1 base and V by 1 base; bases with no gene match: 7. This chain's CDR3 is CASSLRTGGVGNTGELFF. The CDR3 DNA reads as TGCGCCAGCAGCTTGAGGACAGGGGGGGTCGGGAACACCGGGGAGCTGTTTTTT.

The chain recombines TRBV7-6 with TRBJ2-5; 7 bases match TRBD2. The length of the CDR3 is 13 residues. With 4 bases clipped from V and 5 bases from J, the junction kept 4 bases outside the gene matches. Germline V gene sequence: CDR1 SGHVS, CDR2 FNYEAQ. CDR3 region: CASSSGRGETQYF. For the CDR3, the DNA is TGTGCCAGCAGCTCAGGGCGGGGGGAGACCCAGTACTTC.

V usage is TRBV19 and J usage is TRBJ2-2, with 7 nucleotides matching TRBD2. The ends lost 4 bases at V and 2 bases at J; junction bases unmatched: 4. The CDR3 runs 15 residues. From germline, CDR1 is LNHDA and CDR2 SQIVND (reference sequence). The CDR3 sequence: CASSTTGGNTGELFF. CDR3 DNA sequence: TGTGCCAGTAGTACCACGGGGGGAAACACCGGGGAGCTGTTTTTT.

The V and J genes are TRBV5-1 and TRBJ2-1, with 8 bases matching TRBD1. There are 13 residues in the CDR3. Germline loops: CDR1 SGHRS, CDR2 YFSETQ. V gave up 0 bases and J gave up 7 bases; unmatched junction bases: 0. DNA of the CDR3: TGCGCCAGCAGCTTGGGACAGGGGAATGAGCAGTTCTTC. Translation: CASSLGQGNEQFF.

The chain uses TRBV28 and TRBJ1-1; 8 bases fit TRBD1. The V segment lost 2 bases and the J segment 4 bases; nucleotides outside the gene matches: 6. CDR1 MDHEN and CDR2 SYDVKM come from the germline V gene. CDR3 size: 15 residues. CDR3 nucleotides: TGTGCCAGCAGTTTAGGACAGGGTGGAGGCACTGAAGCTTTCTTT. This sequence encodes CASSLGQGGGTEAFF. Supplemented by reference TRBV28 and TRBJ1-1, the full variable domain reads DVKVTQSSRYLVKRTGEKVFLECVQDMDHENMFWYRQDPGLGLRLIYFSYDVKMKEKGDIPEGYSVSREKKERFSLILESASTNQTSMYLCASSLGQGGGTEAFFGQGTRLTVV.

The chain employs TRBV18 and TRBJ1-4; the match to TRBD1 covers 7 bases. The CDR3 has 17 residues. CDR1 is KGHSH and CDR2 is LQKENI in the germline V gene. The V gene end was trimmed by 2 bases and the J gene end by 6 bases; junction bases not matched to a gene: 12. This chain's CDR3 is CASSPRGLYYPDEKLFF. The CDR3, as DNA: TGTGCCAGCTCACCAAGGGGGCTTTATTACCCTGATGAAAAACTGTTTTTT.

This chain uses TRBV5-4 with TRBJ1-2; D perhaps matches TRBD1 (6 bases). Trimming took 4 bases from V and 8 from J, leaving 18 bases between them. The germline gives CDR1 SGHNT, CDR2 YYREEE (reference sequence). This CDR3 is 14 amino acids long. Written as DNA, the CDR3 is TGTGCCAGCAGCGGGGGAAACAGGGATAGAGGCTACACCTTC. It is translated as CASSGGNRDRGYTF.

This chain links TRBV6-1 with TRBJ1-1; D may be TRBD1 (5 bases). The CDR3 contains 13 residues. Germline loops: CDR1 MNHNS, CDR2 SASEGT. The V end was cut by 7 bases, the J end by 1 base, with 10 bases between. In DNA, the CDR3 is TGTGCCAGCATCCAGGGCCGGAACACTGAAGCTTTCTTT. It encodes CASIQGRNTEAFF.

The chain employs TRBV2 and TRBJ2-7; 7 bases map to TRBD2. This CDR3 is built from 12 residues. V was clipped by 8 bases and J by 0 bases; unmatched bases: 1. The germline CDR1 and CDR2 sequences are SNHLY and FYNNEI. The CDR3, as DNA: TGTGCCAGCGGGGGGGACTCCTACGAGCAGTACTTC. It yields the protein CASGGDSYEQYF.

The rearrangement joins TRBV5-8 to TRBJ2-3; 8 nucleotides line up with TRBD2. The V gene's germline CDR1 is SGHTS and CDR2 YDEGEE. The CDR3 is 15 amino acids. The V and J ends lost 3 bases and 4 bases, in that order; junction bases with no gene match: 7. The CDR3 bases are TGTGCCAGCAGCTCCTCTCGGGGGGGGCCAGATACGCAGTATTTT. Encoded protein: CASSSSRGGPDTQYF.

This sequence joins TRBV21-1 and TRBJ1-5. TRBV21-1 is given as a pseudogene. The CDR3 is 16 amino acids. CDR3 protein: CASSSRSGVSNQPQHF. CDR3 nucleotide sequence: TGTGCCAGCAGCAGCCGTTCGGGGGTAAGCAATCAGCCCCAGCATTTT.

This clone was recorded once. The CDR3 loop reads CASSLVQRENEKLFF. The CDR3 nucleotides are TGTGCCAGCAGCTTGGTACAGAGGGAGAATGAAAAACTGTTTTTT. The rearrangement links TRBV5-5 to TRBJ1-4; D gene unclear. Germline V gives CDR1 SGHKS, CDR2 YYEKEE (reference sequence). The ends were cut back, 0 bases at V and 5 bases at J, with 11 bases in the middle. CDR3 size: 15 residues.